This TCR beta chain was sequenced for a study of blood T cell repertoires in COVID-19. The overall study: Samples taken during acute and convalescent COVID-19 were collected in the United States, Italy and Spain. Sources were T cells, B-cell-depleted T cells, or PBMCs; the material itself was cDNA or gDNA.

The V and J ends lost 0 bases and 5 bases respectively, with 18 bases between them. The germline gives CDR1 SGHRS, CDR2 YFSETQ. CDR3 length equals 17 residues. Original data processing: For nucleated cells, counts were estimated from reference gene primer amplification. Profiled with immunoSEQ multiplex PCR; TCRdb holds only in-frame clones, not every one. That table gives V, J and clone size, and the DNA gave D and trimming. The sample consists of under 300,000 clones, around 84% of them appearing once. This TCR derives from a woman aged 40 to 55 who had recovered from COVID-19. The sample consisted of peripheral blood. The rearrangement joins TRBV5-1 to TRBJ1-5; tentative D call: TRBD1 (5 bases). The chain's CDR3 is CASSLGPAQGKDQPQHF. The CDR3 DNA reads TGCGCCAGCAGCTTGGGCCCTGCGCAGGGAAAAGATCAGCCCCAGCATTTT.